One sample yielded the 7 T cell receptor beta chains listed below, sequenced in a study of blood T cell repertoires in COVID-19. Libraries were prepared by immunoSEQ multiplex PCR; TCRdb keeps only in-frame clonotypes and omits some of them. Of fewer than 650,000 clones listed, roughly 91% are singletons. Sequencing was carried out using peripheral blood. These receptors all come from a woman between 45 and 60 years old with COVID-19, enrolled during active disease.

J is TRBJ1-3 and V is TRBV29-1; D is unresolved. V lost 5 bases, J lost 1 base, and 6 bases lay in between. The CDR3 runs 12 residues. Germline CDR1 SQVTM, CDR2 ANQGSEA. For the CDR3, the DNA is TGCAGCGTTCGCAGATCTGGAAACACCATATATTTT. It encodes CSVRRSGNTIYF.

J is TRBJ1-1 and V is TRBV5-1; D gene ambiguous. The V and J ends lost 0 bases and 1 base respectively, with 10 bases between them. The germline gives CDR1 SGHRS, CDR2 YFSETQ. The length of the CDR3 is 15 residues. Here the CDR3 DNA reads TGCGCCAGCAGCTTGGGGCCAGTTAAGAACACTGAAGCTTTCTTT. Translated: CASSLGPVKNTEAFF.

This clone came up a few times. The chain combines TRBV3-1 (or the pseudogene TRBV3-2) with TRBJ1-3; D not certain. The germline V gene encodes CDR1 LGHDT and CDR2 YNNKEL (reference sequence). The CDR3 is 14 residues long. The V gene lost 4 bases and the J gene lost 0 bases, with 7 bases spanning the gap. CDR3 protein: CASSPAYSGNTIYF. The CDR3, as DNA: TGTGCCAGCAGCCCTGCGTACTCTGGAAACACCATATATTTT.

The V call is TRBV10-1, the J call TRBJ1-1; tentatively, D is TRBD1 (5 bases). The CDR3 totals 15 residues. V was pared by 6 bases and J by 8 bases, with 22 bases between. Germline lookup yields CDR1 WNHNN and CDR2 SYGVQD (reference sequence). The CDR3 loop is CASSLTEGRGSEAFF. CDR3 nucleotides: TGCGCCAGCAGCCTTACGGAGGGAAGGGGTTCGGAAGCTTTCTTT.

The chain has TRBV10-3 and TRBJ2-6; the D gene is possibly TRBD1 (5 bases). The CDR3 spans 13 residues. V gave up 11 bases and J gave up 1 base, with 9 bases separating them. The germline CDR1 and CDR2 sequences are ENHRY and SYGVKD. The CDR3, as DNA: TGTGCCTCCCAGGGTTCTGGGGCCAACGTCCTGACTTTC. Residues: CASQGSGANVLTF.

This chain joins TRBV18 and TRBJ1-1, with 12 bases that match TRBD1. Germline lookup yields CDR1 KGHSH and CDR2 LQKENI. The CDR3 contains 14 residues. V shed 3 bases, J shed 6 bases, and the junction held 2 bases outside the gene matches. CDR3 nucleotides: TGTGCCAGCTCACCGGGACAGGGGGCTCCTGAAGCTTTCTTT. Protein product: CASSPGQGAPEAFF.

The chain carries TRBV29-1 and TRBJ1-1; 7 nucleotides align to TRBD1. V shed 2 bases and J 4 bases; nucleotides not matched to a gene: 7. This CDR3 contains 14 residues. The germline V gene encodes CDR1 SQVTM and CDR2 ANQGSEA. The CDR3 reads CSVETAAGGTEAFF. The DNA for the CDR3 is TGCAGCGTTGAAACGGCGGCAGGGGGCACTGAAGCTTTCTTT. The full variable domain, with the rest looked up from reference TRBV29-1 and TRBJ1-1, is SAVISQKPSRDICQRGTSLTIQCQVDSQVTMMFWYRQQPGQSLTLIATANQGSEATYESGFVIDKFPISRPNLTFSTLTVSNMSPEDSSIYLCSVETAAGGTEAFFGQGTRLTVV.